This section outlines one TCR beta chain sequence together with its context. Its antigen is unknown. Nothing much larger sits one base from this clone, and base qualities are not available. This sample was taken from a study of cytomegalovirus exposure and HLA in healthy donors (dated by TCRdb to about 2017). The study in broad terms: According to an earlier analysis of 450 to 650 of the donors, about 179 million T cells yielded 95 million to 140 million unique TCR beta sequences and about 300 Gb of sequence data. HLA typing covered class I and class II loci at four-digit resolution. An early release that covered about 600 HLA-typed donors contained around 300 gigabases of sequencing data and about 93 million unique TCR sequences. A later analysis re-examined previously published TCR beta repertoires from over 500 donors and added high-resolution HLA genotyping to investigate patterns of TCR occurrence. The number of donors typed differed by locus, with about 629-640 for A, B, C, DRB1 and DQB1, more than 500 for DQA1, 600 to 610 for DPA1, and about 450 for DPB1. High-throughput TCR immunosequencing, statistical association of individual TCRs with disease status, and machine learning were combined to predict cytomegalovirus infection status. Every repertoire in the discovery cohort had been generated on one and the same sequencing platform. The genetic ancestry cluster associated with self-reported Caucasian donors included 65% to 90% of the roughly 400 genotyped donors. Genome-wide SNP genotypes for about 55% of the roughly 670 donors were used in a later genetic analysis, which treated that subset as a discovery cohort. The study was designed to test whether signatures of past pathogen exposure could be identified by cataloging public T cell receptors. Among 398 genotyped donors of the cohort, an average of about 220,000 unique TCR beta nucleotide sequences was sequenced per donor, of which approximately 19% were non-productive. The study profiled the T cell repertoires of under 850 subjects by immunosequencing and related them to cytomegalovirus serostatus. In an earlier analysis of over 550 of the donors, high-throughput TCR beta sequencing was used to judge whether each TCR beta V gene segment behaved as functional or pseudogenic. Rather than drawing on any new phenotypic data, the later analysis identified candidate immune exposures from TCR beta sequences and the way those sequences occurred across donors. Alongside the repertoire data, information on donor age, sex, ethnicity and CMV serostatus was compiled. Besides the first cohort of under 700 subjects, a separate validation cohort made up of 90 to 150 different subjects was used. Because of strong linkage in the cohort, a few DR-DQ haplotypes were treated as single units for association and clustering.

In total, 500 to 700 healthy bone marrow donors made up the cohort. At the time of sampling, every cohort member was nominally healthy, though immune exposures that went unrecorded were likely present. The donor was CMV seronegative and was included in the group of approximately 350 seronegative cohort members. A peripheral blood sample was provided by each donor, and peripheral blood mononuclear cells were used for TCR beta sequencing. Genomic DNA was extracted from the blood cell samples with the Qiagen DNeasy Blood Extraction Kit. Summary of the overall study and its limitations: The 87-base-pair reads could not distinguish some IMGT-functional V segments, including TRBV6-2 and TRBV6-3, so those segments were excluded. The only immune exposure information available for the cohort was CMV serostatus. Because counts were too low, more than 15 rarely observed V segments, including chromosome 9 orphons, were excluded from the earlier analysis of several hundred of the donors. A later genetic analysis reported fewer N-insertions in productive TCRs among donors in an Asian-associated ancestry cluster than the roughly 640-donor mean. Across donors, most TCR sequences were observed very rarely, whereas some public TCRs were present in many individuals. When HLA alleles, especially DR and DQ, strongly co-occurred, TCR associations were difficult to assign to individual alleles. The classifier was reported to diagnose cytomegalovirus status with high specificity and sensitivity in both the original and validation cohorts. The authors suggested that the approach could potentially be extended to other disease states and immunological phenotypes. In the study, some 180 TCR beta chains were listed as associated with cytomegalovirus. Because HLA typing was unavailable for some donors at each locus, only the typed subset was used in association tests. Sequencing depth was assumed to be roughly uniform across donors in the presence/absence analyses, though that assumption may not hold. The cohort was sequenced for TCR beta chains only, and without alpha or paired-chain data the features that could be detected were limited. An earlier analysis of around 500 of the donors showed that most TCR beta V segments appeared in productive rearrangements either about 87% or about 30% of the time, which broadly matched IMGT annotations. In a later analysis, TCR association rates were found to vary across HLA loci, with the most associated TCRs seen for DRB1 alleles and the fewest for HLA-C alleles. A further reported finding was that TCR beta sequences accurately predicted the HLA-A and HLA-B alleles for most subjects in the first cohort. In vitro tests confirmed that a few of the cytomegalovirus-associated TCR beta chains recognize cytomegalovirus antigens. A later genetic analysis associated a missense DCLRE1C variant with V-gene and J-gene trimming of TCR beta chains, and an independent cohort replicated the association. Correlated functional status among segregating V segments might be attributable to linkage disequilibrium, but an unknown experimental factor could not be ruled out. According to a later analysis, most CMV-associated TCR beta chains appeared to be HLA-restricted, and the HLA associations seemed to be driven largely by CMV exposure. The sequencing pipeline was judged likely to have produced a cluster of highly shared sequence variants as a technical artifact. Several of the top co-occurrence clusters appeared to be linked to parvovirus B19, influenza, CMV and Epstein-Barr virus, according to a later analysis. In a later analysis, HLA-associated TCR beta chains were found to be more clonally expanded and to have lower generation probabilities than equally common non-associated chains. A later analysis associated about 17,000 TCR beta sequences with specific HLA alleles at a false discovery rate of 0.05.

Libraries were prepared through the immunoSEQ multiplex PCR assay. For the multiplex PCR, a mixture combining 60 forward primers for TCR Vbeta segments and 13 reverse primers for TCR Jbeta segments was used. Amplification of the CDR3 region of rearranged TCR beta genes was performed with a multiplex PCR assay on genomic DNA. On the Illumina HiSeq System, the amplified TCR beta libraries were sequenced as 87-base-pair reads. On the study's bioinformatics: In a later analysis, tens of millions of unique TCR beta chains were counted across the roughly 670 repertoires, and approximately 11 million of these chains were shared by at least two donors. A nearest-neighbor algorithm error-corrected the raw reads and collapsed the reads into unique sequences, merging closely related sequences to remove PCR and sequencing errors. CDR3 sequences were aligned to IMGT reference sequences to assign V, D and J gene segments. For a sequence to be retained, a match of at least six nucleotides was required to both a V gene segment and a J gene segment. Rearrangements were called productive when the CDR3 lacked stop codons and stayed in frame with V and J; all others were non-productive. Following IMGT convention, CDR3 was defined as the stretch from the second conserved V-encoded cysteine up to the conserved J-encoded phenylalanine. The earlier analysis of roughly 590 of the donors excluded sequences that lacked an unambiguous match to a single V gene segment. In an earlier analysis of about 590 of the donors, a V segment was called functional when productive rearrangements were above 56.7%, and segregating when the standard deviation between donors exceeded 5%. A statistical classification framework was developed to diagnose cytomegalovirus status using the catalog of TCR beta chain sequences. In a later analysis, V and J genes were assigned by comparing TCR nucleotide sequences against IMGT/GENE-DB human TR gene sequences. A later analysis assigned CDR3 sequences and most-parsimonious VDJ recombination scenarios with the TCRdist pipeline. In a later analysis, each TCR beta chain was defined by its CDR3 amino acid sequence together with its V-gene family, and reads lacking a unique V-gene family were excluded. To address suspected cross-contamination and a sequencing artifact, a later analysis removed a few hundred highly shared, low-generation-probability nucleotide sequences. A later analysis calculated a clonal expansion index for each public chain from normalized within-repertoire ranks of inferred template counts. In a later analysis, generation probabilities were computed using a VDJ recombination model fitted to out-of-frame rearrangements, and the results were checked against IGoR. Hypergeometric tests were used in a later analysis to score TCR-TCR, TCR-HLA and TCR-CMV co-occurrence, with a repertoire-size bias correction applied to the TCR pairs. A later analysis estimated false discovery rates by permuting HLA or CMV assignments 20 times. In a later analysis, co-occurring TCRs were grouped using DBSCAN, and TCRdist sequence similarity was added for clustering within HLA-allele-positive subsets. For co-occurrence clustering, repertoires with fewer than 30,000 or more than 120,000 public chains were excluded, along with a handful of repertoires with anomalous nucleotide sharing. TCRdb obtained this table from immuneACCESS and retained in-frame rearrangements with V and J assigned. These tables miss some clones; where compared with another copy, unresolved V genes account for less than half of the shortfall, and the remainder is unexplained. V and J calls and clone size are copied from that table; D and trimming were computed from the DNA. This sample holds under 85,000 clones; roughly 77% were observed only once. In total, the top ten clones hold 3.5% to 5% of the sample.

According to the germline V gene, CDR1 reads MGHRA and CDR2 reads YSYEKL. V lost 1 base and J lost 6 bases, and the count of bases not matched to a germline gene is 9. The CDR3 holds 15 amino acids from the cysteine to the phenylalanine. Here the CDR3 DNA is all that survives: 45 bases in frame from base 1. The chain couples TRBV4-1 to TRBJ2-7, and 7 junction bases match TRBD1. The TCR was taken from a woman aged 30 to 39 in good health and CMV-seronegative. Sequenced sample: PBMCs. The DNA sequence reads TGCGCCAGCAGCCAAGCACGGACAGGACAATCCGAGCAGTACTTC. The encoded protein is CASSQARTGQSEQYF.